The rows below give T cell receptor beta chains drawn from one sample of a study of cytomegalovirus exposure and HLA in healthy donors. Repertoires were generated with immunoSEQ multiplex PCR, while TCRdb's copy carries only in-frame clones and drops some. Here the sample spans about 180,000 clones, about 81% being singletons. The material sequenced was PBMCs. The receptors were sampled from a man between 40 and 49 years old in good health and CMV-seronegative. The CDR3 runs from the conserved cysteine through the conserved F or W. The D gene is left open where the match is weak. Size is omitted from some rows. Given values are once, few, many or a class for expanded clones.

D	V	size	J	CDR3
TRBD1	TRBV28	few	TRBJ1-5	CASSGGGANQPQHF
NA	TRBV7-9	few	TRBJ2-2	CASSLSPGSTGELFF
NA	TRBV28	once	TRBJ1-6	CASQVQRSPLHF
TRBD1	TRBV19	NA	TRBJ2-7	CATSGTGVYEQYF
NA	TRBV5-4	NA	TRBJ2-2	CASSLPGLNTGELFF
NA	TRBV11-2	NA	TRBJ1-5	CASSLDGGNQPQHF
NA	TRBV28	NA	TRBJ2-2	CASSLWTISSTGELFF
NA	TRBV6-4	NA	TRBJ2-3	CASRMEYSTDTQYF
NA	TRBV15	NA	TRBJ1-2	CATSRGEGLYGYTF
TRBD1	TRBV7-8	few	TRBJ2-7	CASSIPGQGVEQYF
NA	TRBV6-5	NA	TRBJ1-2	CASSPSGWGYTF
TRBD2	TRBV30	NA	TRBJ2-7	CAWRPSGGLYEQYF
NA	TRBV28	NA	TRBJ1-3	CASMAHGAGLPSGNTIYF
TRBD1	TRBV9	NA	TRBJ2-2	CASSVEDRVGQGAAGELFF
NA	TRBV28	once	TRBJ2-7	CASSPGGGNEQYF
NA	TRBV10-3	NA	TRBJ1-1	CAISGGEDRNTEAFF
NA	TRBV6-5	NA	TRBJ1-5	CASSSGGGNQPQHF
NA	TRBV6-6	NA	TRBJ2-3	CASSGLLTATQYF
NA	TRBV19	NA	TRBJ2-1	CASSDTLSEQFF
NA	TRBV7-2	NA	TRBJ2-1	CASSSRLVTHNEQFF
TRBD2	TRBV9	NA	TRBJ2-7	CASSVGLAGGGYEQYF
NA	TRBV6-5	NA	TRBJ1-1	CASSYSSGWTEAFF
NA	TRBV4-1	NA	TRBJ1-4	CASSPGGWEEKLFF
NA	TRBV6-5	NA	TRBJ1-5	CASSLGGGNQPQHF
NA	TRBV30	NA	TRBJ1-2	CAWSVLVGYTF
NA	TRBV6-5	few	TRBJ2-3	CASSYQEGTDTQYF
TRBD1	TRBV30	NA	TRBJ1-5	CAWSGYGTGGNQPQHF
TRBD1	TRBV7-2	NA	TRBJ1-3	CASSLARTGTGNTIYF
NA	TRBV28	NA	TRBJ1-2	CASSLGGGGNYGYTF
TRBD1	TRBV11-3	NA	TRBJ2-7	CASTDRGQESSYEQYF
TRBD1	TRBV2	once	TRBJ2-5	CASSERGTGIRETQYF
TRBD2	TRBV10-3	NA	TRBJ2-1	CAISERTSGFYNEQFF
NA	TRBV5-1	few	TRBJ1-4	CASSAQGMREKLFF
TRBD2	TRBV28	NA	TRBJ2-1	CASSLSGSDDEQFF
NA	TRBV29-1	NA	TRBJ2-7	CSAWVPGHSYEQYF
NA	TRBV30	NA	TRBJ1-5	CAWSQAPGLFSNQPQHF
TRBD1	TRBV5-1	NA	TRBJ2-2	CASSLVGQGSPGELFF
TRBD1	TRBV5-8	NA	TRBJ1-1	CASSYGQGANTEAFF
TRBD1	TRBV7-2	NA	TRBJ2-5	CASSSGQGARETQYF
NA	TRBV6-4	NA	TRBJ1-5	CASSDSLQSNQPQHF
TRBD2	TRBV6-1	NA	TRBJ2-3	CASRATSGVADTQYF
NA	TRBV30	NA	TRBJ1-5	CAWSLRTWRSNQPQHF
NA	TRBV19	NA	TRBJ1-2	CASSILGWKAGYTF
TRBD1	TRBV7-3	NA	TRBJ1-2	CASSSGQGYGYTF
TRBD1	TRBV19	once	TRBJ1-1	CASYNNRGATEAFF
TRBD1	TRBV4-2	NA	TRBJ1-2	CASREDRGKGYTF
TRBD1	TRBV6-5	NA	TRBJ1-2	CASSYSLGTAYGYTF
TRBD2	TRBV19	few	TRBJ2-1	CASSIVGGLGYNEQFF
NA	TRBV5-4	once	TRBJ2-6	CASSLGLGTTGANVLTF
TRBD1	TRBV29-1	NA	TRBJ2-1	CSVQGGGTYNEQFF
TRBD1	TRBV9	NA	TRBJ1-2	CASGRQGIYGYTF
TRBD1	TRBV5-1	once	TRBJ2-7	CASSRQIAGQGSSYEQYF
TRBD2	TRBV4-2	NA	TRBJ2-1	CASSQDLGGRAHNEQFF
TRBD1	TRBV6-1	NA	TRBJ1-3	CASSQGQASGNTIYF